This T cell receptor (beta chain) is drawn from a study of STAT3 mutations in large granular lymphocyte leukemia. General study points: At least one immunodominant TCR beta clonotype appeared in every T-cell large granular lymphocyte leukemia patient. TCR clonotype switching after therapy occurred in about 35% of the 18 patients.

Sequencing was performed with immunoSEQ multiplex PCR; in TCRdb, only in-frame clones are kept and a portion is missing. The table has around 8,500 clones, approximately 88% seen once. Germline loops: CDR1 SNHLY, CDR2 FYNNEI. The CDR3 has 15 residues. Between the trimmed V and J ends, which lost 6 bases and 2 bases, there was a span of 16 bases. As concerns this clone: What it recognizes is unknown.

The receptor was derived from an elderly man with T-cell large granular lymphocyte leukemia. Some clones in this sample may be carry-over from other donors' samples. The source material was peripheral blood mononuclear cells. The V call is TRBV2, the J call TRBJ1-1; D is undetermined. This CDR3 is CASSPTTNTNTEAFF. The CDR3 DNA reads TGTGCCAGCAGCCCAACGACCAACACTAACACTGAAGCTTTCTTT. The full variable domain, its missing parts supplied by reference TRBV2 and TRBJ1-1, is EPEVTQTPSHQVTQMGQEVILRCVPISNHLYFYWYRQILGQKVEFLVSFYNNEISEKSEIFDDQFSVERPDGSNFTLKIRSTKLEDSAMYFCASSPTTNTNTEAFFGQGTRLTVV.